The present TCR beta chain was sequenced within a study of T-cell reconstitution after alpha-beta-depleted transplantation in children. Whole-study findings and limits: High day-60 TCRbeta diversity in some patients came from surviving recipient T cells and thymic progenitors. One year post-transplant, T-cell counts and diversity were largely derived from T cells produced anew. Expanded clones from the graft, numbering several hundred, reportedly supplied alpha-beta T cells about two months after transplant.

Preparation of the TCRbeta library used unique molecular identifiers. One entry per CDR3 protein results from TCRdb running MiXCR on the PCR reads. This table has about a million distinct CDR3 sequences, 25% to 35% appearing once. The V end was cut by 2 bases, the J end by 1 base, with 11 bases between. The length of the CDR3 is 16 residues. Concerning this clonotype itself: Its specificity is unknown.

The material sequenced was PBMCs, mostly from graft donor cells, taken 360 days after TCRalphabeta/CD19-depleted stem cell transplant. V gene TRBV12-3 or TRBV12-4 combines with J gene TRBJ2-2, with TRBD2 as a possible D gene (5 bases). The TCR comes from a boy younger than two who had a stem cell transplant for SCID, so the T cells may come from the graft donor. The CDR3 DNA is TGTGCCAGCAGTTTAAAAGGGAGTTTGAACACCGGGGAGCTGTTTTTT. Protein: CASSLKGSLNTGELFF.